Listed below are T cell receptor beta chains from one sample, sequenced in a study of cytomegalovirus exposure and HLA in healthy donors. Produced via immunoSEQ multiplex PCR; TCRdb's table is partial and in-frame only. The sample lists 100,000 to 150,000 clones, about 80% seen once, with approximately 10% in the top ten. The sample was PBMCs. The receptors originated from a man younger than 45 in good health and CMV-seropositive. Both conserved end residues are part of each CDR3.

v_call cdr3_length cdr3_aa
TRBV28 15 CASSPLLRGNYGYTF
TRBV5-1 13 CASSFPEGHGYTF
TRBV6-1 14 CASSVLQTNNEQFF
TRBV21-1 14 CASSKSTGWYEQFF
TRBV19 15 CASSKSGGALETQYF
TRBV19 16 CASSVITAGGNQPQHF
TRBV27 12 CASSLRGREAFF
TRBV5-4 17 CASSLSILAGGYNEQFF
TRBV6-5 14 CASSYGAPRNTIYF
TRBV5-1 14 CASSGRGDGDTQYF
TRBV4-2 16 CASSQVGGVTSYEQYF
TRBV28 14 CASSLGAPTDTQYF
TRBV10-2 13 CASKKGESTEAFF
TRBV19 16 CASREWTGGRHYEQFF
TRBV10-3 13 CAISGGQPYEQYF
TRBV7-9 16 CASSPARRGLITEAFF
TRBV5-1 15 CASSLGGTGGNEQFF
TRBV6-5 15 CASSQDREALETQYF
TRBV11-2 19 CASSLTLAGGLEEPYEQYF
TRBV2 13 CASRTSGGNEQFF
TRBV2 15 CASSIRGPSYPPLHF
TRBV7-8 15 CASSFLDRKGQPQHF
TRBV28 15 CASSLFTGVSGELFF
TRBV28 12 CASSSGGPEQYF
TRBV2 16 CASRTGVSRHNSPLHF
TRBV11-3 17 CASSTPGAGPLSNEQFF
TRBV30 15 CAWSTPGGAGQPQHF
TRBV27 16 CASSLRQGRIQETQYF